This is a list of T cell receptor beta chains from one sample in a study of cytomegalovirus exposure and HLA in healthy donors. Using immunoSEQ multiplex PCR, the repertoire was profiled, and TCRdb retains in-frame clones only, with some absent. The data hold 140,000 or so clones, with approximately 79% observed a single time. Sequencing used PBMCs. The source is a woman younger than 45 in good health and CMV-seronegative. CDR3s include the opening cysteine and the closing phenylalanine or tryptophan. The order of the fields is V gene, J gene, CDR3 protein.

V: TRBV14; J: TRBJ2-1; CDR3: CASLPGQGYNEQFF
V: TRBV27; J: TRBJ2-7; CDR3: CASGLQGQGFSEQYF
V: TRBV6-4; J: TRBJ1-2; CDR3: CASSEGQGASGYTF
V: TRBV18; J: TRBJ2-7; CDR3: CASSPDTGPNYEQYF
V: TRBV27; J: TRBJ1-5; CDR3: CASRARVSNQPQHF
V: TRBV11-2; J: TRBJ2-7; CDR3: CASSLGLAHEQYF
V: TRBV11-2; J: TRBJ2-5; CDR3: CASSSRGGVWTQYF
V: TRBV5-1; J: TRBJ2-5; CDR3: CASSPKDRGQETQYF
V: TRBV7-2; J: TRBJ1-3; CDR3: CASSFTGTASSGNTIYF
V: TRBV5-4; J: TRBJ2-1; CDR3: CASSPGKNSYNEQFF
V: TRBV5-6; J: TRBJ1-2; CDR3: CASSLGARTGSYGYTF
V: TRBV5-1; J: TRBJ2-2; CDR3: CASSLEWDRELFF
V: TRBV5-1; J: TRBJ2-7; CDR3: CASSLGPVRYEQYF
V: TRBV19; J: TRBJ1-3; CDR3: CASTGTDHSGNTIYF
V: TRBV30; J: TRBJ1-1; CDR3: CAHDSRPMNTEAFF
V: TRBV2; J: TRBJ2-7; CDR3: CASSVRDRPYEQYF
V: TRBV28; J: TRBJ1-2; CDR3: CASSADRPYGYTF
V: TRBV30; J: TRBJ1-2; CDR3: CAWSLTGNGYTF
V: TRBV15; J: TRBJ2-3; CDR3: CATSRGGGTDTQYF
V: TRBV2; J: TRBJ1-2; CDR3: CASSVHRTGGNNGYTF
V: TRBV7-9; J: TRBJ2-7; CDR3: CASSLAGGRIYEQYF
V: TRBV7-9; J: TRBJ2-7; CDR3: CASSPSRTEDYEQYF
V: TRBV19; J: TRBJ1-4; CDR3: CASSTGQGTTNEKLFF
V: TRBV11-2; J: TRBJ2-3; CDR3: CASSHPPGGGFSTDTQYF
V: TRBV5-4; J: TRBJ2-1; CDR3: CASSSLGTGGDEQFF
V: TRBV27; J: TRBJ2-1; CDR3: CASAGVALSYNEQFF
V: TRBV11-2; J: TRBJ2-7; CDR3: CASSYHGTTYEQYF
V: TRBV7-6; J: TRBJ1-3; CDR3: CASSPGQGWGNTIYF
V: TRBV5-6; J: TRBJ1-1; CDR3: CASSFYGGATEAFF
V: TRBV29-1; J: TRBJ1-1; CDR3: CSVSEGGRTEAFF